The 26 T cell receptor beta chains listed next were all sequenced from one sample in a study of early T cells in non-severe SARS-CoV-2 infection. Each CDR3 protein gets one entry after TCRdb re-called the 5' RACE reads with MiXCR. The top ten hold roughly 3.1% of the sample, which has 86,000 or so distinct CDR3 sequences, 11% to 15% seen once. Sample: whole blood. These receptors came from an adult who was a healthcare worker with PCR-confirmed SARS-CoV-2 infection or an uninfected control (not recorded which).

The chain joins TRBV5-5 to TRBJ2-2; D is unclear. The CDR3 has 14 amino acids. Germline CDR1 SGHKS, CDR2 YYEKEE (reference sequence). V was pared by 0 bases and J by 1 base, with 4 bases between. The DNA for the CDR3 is TGTGCCAGCAGCTTGGGCTGGAACACCGGGGAGCTGTTTTTT. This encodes CASSLGWNTGELFF. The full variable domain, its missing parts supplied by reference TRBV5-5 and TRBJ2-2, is DAGVTQSPTHLIKTRGQQVTLRCSPISGHKSVSWYQQVLGQGPQFIFQYYEKEERGRGNFPDRFSARQFPNYSSELNVNALLLGDSALYLCASSLGWNTGELFFGEGSRLTVL.

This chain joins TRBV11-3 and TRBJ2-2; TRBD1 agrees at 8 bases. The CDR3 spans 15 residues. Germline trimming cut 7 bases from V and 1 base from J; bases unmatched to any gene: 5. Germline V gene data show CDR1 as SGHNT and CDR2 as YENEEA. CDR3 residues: CASNTGTGNTGELFF. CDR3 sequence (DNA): TGTGCCAGCAATACCGGGACAGGGAACACCGGGGAGCTGTTTTTT.

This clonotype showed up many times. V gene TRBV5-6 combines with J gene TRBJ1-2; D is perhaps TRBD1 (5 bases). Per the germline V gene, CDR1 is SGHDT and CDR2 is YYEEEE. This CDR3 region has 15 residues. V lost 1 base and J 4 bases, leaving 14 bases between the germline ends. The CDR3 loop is CASSLRGRDGYGYTF. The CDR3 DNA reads TGTGCCAGCAGCTTGCGCGGCAGGGACGGCTATGGCTACACCTTC.

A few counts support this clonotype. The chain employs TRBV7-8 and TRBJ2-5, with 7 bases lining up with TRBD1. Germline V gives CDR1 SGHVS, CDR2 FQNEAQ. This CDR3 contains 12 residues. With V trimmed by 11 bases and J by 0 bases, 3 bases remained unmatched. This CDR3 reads CASRGYQETQYF. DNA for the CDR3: TGTGCCTCCAGGGGGTACCAAGAGACCCAGTACTTC.

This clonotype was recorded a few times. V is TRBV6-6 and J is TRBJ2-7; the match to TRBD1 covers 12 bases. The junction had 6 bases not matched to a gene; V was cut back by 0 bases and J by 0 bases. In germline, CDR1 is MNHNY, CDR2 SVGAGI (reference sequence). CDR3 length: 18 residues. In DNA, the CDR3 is TGTGCCAGCAGTTACTCGTGGGACAGGGGGCGGGCCTCCTACGAGCAGTACTTC. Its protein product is CASSYSWDRGRASYEQYF.

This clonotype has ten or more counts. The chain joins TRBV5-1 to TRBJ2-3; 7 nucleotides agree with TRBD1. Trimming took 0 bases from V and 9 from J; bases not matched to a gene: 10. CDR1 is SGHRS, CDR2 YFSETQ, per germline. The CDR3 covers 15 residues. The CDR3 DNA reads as TGCGCCAGCAGCTTGGGGGACAGACCCATGAACACGCAGTATTTT. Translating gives CASSLGDRPMNTQYF.

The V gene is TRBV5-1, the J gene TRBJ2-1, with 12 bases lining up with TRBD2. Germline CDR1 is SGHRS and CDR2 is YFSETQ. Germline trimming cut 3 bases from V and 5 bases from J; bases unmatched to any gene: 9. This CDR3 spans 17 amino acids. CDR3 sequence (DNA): TGCGCCAGCAGCTCGGGACTAGCGGGCTACCTTAACAATGAGCAGTTCTTC. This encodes CASSSGLAGYLNNEQFF.

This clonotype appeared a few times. The CDR3 sequence: CAAEGRDQPQHF. Here the CDR3 DNA reads TGTGCCGCGGAAGGGCGCGATCAGCCCCAGCATTTT. The chain recombines TRBV6-6 with TRBJ1-5; D ambiguous. V lost 11 bases, J lost 5 bases, and 13 bases lay in between. CDR3 length equals 12 residues. Germline V gene sequence: CDR1 MNHNY, CDR2 SVGAGI (reference sequence).

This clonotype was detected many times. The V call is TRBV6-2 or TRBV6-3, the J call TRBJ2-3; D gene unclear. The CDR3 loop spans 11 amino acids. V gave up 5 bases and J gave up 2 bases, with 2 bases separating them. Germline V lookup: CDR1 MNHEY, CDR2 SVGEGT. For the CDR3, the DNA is TGTGCCAGCAGTAACACAGATACGCAGTATTTT. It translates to CASSNTDTQYF.

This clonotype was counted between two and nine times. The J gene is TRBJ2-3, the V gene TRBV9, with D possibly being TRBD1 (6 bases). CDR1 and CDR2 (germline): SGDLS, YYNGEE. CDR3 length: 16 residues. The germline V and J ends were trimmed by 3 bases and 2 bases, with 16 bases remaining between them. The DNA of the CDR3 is TGTGCCAGCAGCGGCGTGTCAGGACAGCACACAGATACGCAGTATTTT. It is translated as CASSGVSGQHTDTQYF.

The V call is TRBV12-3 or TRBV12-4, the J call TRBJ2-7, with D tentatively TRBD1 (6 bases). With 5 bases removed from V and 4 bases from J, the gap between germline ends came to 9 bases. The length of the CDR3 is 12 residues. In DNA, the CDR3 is TGTGCCAGCAGTATACAGGGTTACGAGCAGTACTTC. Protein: CASSIQGYEQYF.

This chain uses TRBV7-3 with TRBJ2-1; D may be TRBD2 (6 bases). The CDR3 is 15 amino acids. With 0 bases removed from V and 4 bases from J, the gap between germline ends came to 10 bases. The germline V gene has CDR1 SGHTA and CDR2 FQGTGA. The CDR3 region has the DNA TGTGCCAGCAGCTTAACAGGGGACTCATACAATGAGCAGTTCTTC. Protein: CASSLTGDSYNEQFF.

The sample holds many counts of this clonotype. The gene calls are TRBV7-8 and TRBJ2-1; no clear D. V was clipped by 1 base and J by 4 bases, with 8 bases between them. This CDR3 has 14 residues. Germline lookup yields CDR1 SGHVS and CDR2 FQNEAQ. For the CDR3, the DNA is TGTGCCAGCAGCTTAGGGTCGGTTTACAATGAGCAGTTCTTC. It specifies CASSLGSVYNEQFF.

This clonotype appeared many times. The CDR3 here is CASSVDRVRGQQFF. In DNA form, the CDR3 reads TGTGCCAGCAGTGTCGACAGGGTCCGAGGTCAGCAGTTCTTC. The chain joins TRBV25-1 to TRBJ2-1, with 7 bases identical to TRBD1. Germline V gives CDR1 MGHDK, CDR2 SYGVNS. The CDR3 is made up of 14 amino acids. V gave up 4 bases and J gave up 11 bases; unmatched junction bases: 11. Looking up the rest from reference TRBV25-1 and TRBJ2-1 gives the full variable domain: EADIYQTPRYLVIGTGKKITLECSQTMGHDKMYWYQQDPGMELHLIHYSYGVNSTEKGDLSSESTVSRIRTEHFPLTLESARPSHTSQYLCASSVDRVRGQQFFGPGTRLTVL.

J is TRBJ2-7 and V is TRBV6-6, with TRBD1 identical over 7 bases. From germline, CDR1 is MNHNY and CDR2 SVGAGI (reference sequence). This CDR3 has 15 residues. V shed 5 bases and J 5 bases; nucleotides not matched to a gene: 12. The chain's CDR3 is CASSNTGQAAHEQYF. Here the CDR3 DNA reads TGTGCCAGCAGTAATACCGGACAGGCGGCCCACGAGCAGTACTTC.

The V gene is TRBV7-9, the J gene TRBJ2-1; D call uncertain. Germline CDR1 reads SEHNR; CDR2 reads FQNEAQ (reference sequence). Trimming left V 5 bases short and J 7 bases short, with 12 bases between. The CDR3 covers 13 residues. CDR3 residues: CASSPVLTNEQFF. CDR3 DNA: TGTGCCAGCAGCCCGGTACTTACAAATGAGCAGTTCTTC.

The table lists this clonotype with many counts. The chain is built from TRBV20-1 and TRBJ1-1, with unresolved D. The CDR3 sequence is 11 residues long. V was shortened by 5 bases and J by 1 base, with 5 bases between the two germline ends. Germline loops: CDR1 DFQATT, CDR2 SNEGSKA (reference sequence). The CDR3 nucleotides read TGCAGTGCTCAGAGGAACACTGAAGCTTTCTTT. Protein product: CSAQRNTEAFF.

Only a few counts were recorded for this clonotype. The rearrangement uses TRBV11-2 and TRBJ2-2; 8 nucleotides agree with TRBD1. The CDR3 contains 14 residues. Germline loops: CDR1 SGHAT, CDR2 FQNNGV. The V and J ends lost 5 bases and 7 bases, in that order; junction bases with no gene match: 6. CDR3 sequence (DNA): TGTGCCAGCAGCAAACAGGGGGTAATCGGGGAGCTGTTTTTT. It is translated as CASSKQGVIGELFF.

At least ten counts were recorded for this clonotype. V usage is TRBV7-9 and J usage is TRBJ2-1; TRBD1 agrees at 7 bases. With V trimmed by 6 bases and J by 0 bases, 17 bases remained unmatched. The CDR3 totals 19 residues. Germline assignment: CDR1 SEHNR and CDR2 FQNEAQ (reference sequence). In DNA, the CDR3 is TGTGCCAGCAGGCCTCCTCTTAAATCCGGGACAGACTCCTACAATGAGCAGTTCTTC. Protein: CASRPPLKSGTDSYNEQFF.

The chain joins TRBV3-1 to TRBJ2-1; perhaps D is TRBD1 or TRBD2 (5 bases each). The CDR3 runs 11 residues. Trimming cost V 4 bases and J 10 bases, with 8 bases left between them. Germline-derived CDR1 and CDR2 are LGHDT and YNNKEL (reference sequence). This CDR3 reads CASSPGREQFF. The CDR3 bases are TGTGCCAGCAGCCCAGGGAGAGAGCAGTTCTTC.

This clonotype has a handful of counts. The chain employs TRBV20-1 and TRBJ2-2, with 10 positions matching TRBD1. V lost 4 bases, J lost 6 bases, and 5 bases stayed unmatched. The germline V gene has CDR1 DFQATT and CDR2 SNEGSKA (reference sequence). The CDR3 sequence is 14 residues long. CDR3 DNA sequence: TGCAGTGCTAAGGGGACAGGGGCTCCCGGGGAGCTGTTTTTT. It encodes CSAKGTGAPGELFF.

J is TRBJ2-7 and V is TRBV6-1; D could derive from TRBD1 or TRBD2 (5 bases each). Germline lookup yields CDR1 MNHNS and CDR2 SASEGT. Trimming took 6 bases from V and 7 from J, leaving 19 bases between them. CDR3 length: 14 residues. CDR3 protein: CASSPWDGSGEQYF. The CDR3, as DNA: TGTGCCAGCAGCCCGTGGGACGGGTCTGGGGAGCAGTACTTC.

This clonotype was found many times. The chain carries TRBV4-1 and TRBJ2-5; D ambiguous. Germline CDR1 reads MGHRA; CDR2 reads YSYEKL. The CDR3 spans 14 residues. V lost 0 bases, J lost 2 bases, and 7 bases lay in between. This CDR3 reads CASSQDRFQETQYF. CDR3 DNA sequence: TGCGCCAGCAGCCAAGACAGGTTTCAAGAGACCCAGTACTTC.

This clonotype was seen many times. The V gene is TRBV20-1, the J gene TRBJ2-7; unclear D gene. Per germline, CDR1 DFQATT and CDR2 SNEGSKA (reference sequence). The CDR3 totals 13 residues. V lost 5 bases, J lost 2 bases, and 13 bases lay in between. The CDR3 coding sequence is TGCAGTGCTCTCGGCCCCGGCGCCTACGAGCAGTACTTC. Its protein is CSALGPGAYEQYF.

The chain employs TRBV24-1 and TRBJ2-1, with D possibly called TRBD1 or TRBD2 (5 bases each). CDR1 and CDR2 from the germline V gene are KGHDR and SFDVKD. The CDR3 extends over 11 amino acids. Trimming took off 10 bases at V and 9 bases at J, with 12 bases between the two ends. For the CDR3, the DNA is TGTGCCACGGGGGAGTGGGGTGAGCAGTTCTTC. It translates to CATGEWGEQFF.

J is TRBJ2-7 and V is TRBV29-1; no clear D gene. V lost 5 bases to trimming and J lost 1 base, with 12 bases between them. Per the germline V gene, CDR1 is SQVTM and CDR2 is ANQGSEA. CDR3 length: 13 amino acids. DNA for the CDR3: TGCAGCGTTCGTATAGGCTCTTCCTACGAGCAGTACTTC. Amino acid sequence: CSVRIGSSYEQYF.